The 3 T cell receptor beta chains below were found in one sample sequenced in a study of relationships among human T cell subsets (dated 2010 in TCRdb). The method was multiplex PCR. The data were produced on a 454 GS FLX. TCR alpha and beta CDR3 regions were amplified from mRNA by semiquantitative ARM-PCR. ARM-PCR used tagged nested gene-specific primers, after which communal superprimers carried out exponential amplification. TCRdb took the public reads, trimmed them with fastp at Q25, ran MiXCR for clone calling and kept in-frame beta chains. Each entry merges the rows of one CDR3 protein and shows their most common DNA and genes. The table for this sample lists 11,000 to 15,000 distinct CDR3 sequences; about 55% of them were counted only once. The leading ten clones occupy under 2.5% of the sample. Starting from positively selected CD4+ cells, anti-CD25 beads were used to select CD4+CD25+ regulatory T cells.

The specimen was Tregs sorted from blood. The receptors stem from a man aged 35 to 55 in good health.

This chain joins TRBV1 and TRBJ2-1; the table's D call of TRBD2 was not tested on the DNA. TRBV1 is flagged as a pseudogene. This CDR3 is 21 amino acids long. CDR3 coding DNA: TGCGCCAGCAGCCAAGATGGTCTAGCGGGAGTGGGGTCGCAAAAGTTGGAGGAAAAGTTCTTC. This sequence encodes CASSQDGLAGVGSQKLEEKFF.

V is TRBV28 and J is TRBJ2-1; TRBD2 matches at 8 bases. This CDR3 is 13 amino acids long. The germline V gene has CDR1 MDHEN and CDR2 SYDVKM. The J segment lost 9 bases and the V segment lost 6 bases, leaving 7 bases of the junction unmatched. CDR3 amino acids: CASRREGRFEQFF. The CDR3 DNA follows: TGTGCCAGCAGACGGGAGGGCCGGTTTGAGCAGTTCTTC.

The chain has TRBV20-1 and TRBJ2-5; D is undetermined. V was clipped by 3 bases and J by 1 base, with 15 bases between them. The CDR3 length is 15 residues. Germline loops: CDR1 DFQATT, CDR2 SNEGSKA (reference sequence). CDR3 coding DNA: TGCAGTGCTAGGGACGGATCGACGGGCCAAGAGACCCAGTACTTC. The encoded protein is CSARDGSTGQETQYF.